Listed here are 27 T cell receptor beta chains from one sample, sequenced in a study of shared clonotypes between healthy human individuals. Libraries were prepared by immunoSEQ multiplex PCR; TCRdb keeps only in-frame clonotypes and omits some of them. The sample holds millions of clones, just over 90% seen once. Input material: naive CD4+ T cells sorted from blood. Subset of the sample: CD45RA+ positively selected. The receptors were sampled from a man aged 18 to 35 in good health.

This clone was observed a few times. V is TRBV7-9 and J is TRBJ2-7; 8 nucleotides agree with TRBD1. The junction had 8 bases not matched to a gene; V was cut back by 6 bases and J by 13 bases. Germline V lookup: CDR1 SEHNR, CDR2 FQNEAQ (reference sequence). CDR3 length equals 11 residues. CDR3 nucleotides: TGTGCCAGCAGTTCTGGACAGGGCCTTTACTTC. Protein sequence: CASSSGQGLYF.

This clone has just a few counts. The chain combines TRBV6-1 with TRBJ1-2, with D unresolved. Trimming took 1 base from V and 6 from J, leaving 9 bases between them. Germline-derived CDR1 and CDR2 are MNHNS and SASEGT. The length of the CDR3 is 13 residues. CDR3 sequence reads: CASSEERADGYTF. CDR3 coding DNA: TGTGCCAGCAGTGAAGAGAGAGCGGATGGCTACACCTTC.

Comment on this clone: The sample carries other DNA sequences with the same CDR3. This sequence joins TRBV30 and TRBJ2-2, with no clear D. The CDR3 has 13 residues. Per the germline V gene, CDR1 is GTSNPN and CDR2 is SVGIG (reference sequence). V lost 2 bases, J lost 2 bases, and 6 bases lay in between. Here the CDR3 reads CAWSPANTGELFF. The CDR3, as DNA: TGTGCCTGGAGTCCAGCCAACACCGGGGAGCTGTTTTTT.

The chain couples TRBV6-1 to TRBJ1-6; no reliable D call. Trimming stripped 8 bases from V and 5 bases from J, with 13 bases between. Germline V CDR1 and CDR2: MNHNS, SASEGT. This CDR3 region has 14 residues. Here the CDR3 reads CASLDASDNSPLHF. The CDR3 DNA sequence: TGTGCCAGCCTGGATGCTAGCGATAATTCACCCCTCCACTTT.

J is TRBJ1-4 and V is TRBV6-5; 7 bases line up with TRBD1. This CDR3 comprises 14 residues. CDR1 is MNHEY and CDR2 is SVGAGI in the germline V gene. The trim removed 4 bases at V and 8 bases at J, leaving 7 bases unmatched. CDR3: CASSSTTGLEKLFF. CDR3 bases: TGTGCCAGCAGTTCGACGACAGGGTTGGAAAAACTGTTTTTT.

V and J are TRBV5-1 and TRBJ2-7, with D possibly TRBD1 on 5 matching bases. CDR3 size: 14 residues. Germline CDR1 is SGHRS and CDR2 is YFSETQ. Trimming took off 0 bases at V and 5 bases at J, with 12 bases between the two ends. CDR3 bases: TGCGCCAGCAGCTTGGAGTCAGGGCTGAACGAGCAGTACTTC. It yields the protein CASSLESGLNEQYF.

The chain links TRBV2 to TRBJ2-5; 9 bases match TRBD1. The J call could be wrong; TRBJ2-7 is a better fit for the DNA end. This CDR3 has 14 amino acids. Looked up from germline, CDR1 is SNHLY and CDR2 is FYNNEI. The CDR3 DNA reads TGTGCCAGCAGTGTTCCGGGACAGGGTAACGAGCAGTACTTC. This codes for CASSVPGQGNEQYF.

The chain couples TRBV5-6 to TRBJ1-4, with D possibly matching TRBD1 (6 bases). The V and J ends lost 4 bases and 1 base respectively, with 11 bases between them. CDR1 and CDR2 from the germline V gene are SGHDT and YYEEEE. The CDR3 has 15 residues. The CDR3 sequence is CASSRGGETNEKLFF. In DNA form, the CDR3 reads TGTGCCAGCAGCCGAGGGGGTGAAACTAATGAAAAACTGTTTTTT.

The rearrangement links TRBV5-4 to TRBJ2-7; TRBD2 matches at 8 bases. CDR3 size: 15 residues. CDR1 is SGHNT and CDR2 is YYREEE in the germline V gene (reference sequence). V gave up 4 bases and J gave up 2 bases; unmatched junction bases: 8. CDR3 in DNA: TGTGCCAGCAGCCTCTCTGGAGCGGGAGCCTACGAGCAGTACTTC. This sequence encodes CASSLSGAGAYEQYF.

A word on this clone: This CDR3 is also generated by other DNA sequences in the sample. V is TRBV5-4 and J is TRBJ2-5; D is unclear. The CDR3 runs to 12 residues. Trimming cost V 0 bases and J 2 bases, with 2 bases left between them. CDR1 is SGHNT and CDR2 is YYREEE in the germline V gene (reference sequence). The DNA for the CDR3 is TGTGCCAGCAGCTTGGAACAAGAGACCCAGTACTTC. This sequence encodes CASSLEQETQYF.

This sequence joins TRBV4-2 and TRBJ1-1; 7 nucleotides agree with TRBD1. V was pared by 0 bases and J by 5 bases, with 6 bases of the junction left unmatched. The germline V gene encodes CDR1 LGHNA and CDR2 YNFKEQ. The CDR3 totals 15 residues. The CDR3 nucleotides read TGTGCCAGCAGCCAAGATAAGGGGGCGCAGACTGAAGCTTTCTTT. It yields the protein CASSQDKGAQTEAFF.

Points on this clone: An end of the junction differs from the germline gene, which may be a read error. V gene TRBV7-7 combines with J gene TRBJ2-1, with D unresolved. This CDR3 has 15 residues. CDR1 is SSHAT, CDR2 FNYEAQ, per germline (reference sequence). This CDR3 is CASSPRALPYNEQFF. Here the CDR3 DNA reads TGTGCTAGCAGCCCCCGAGCCCTCCCCTACAATGAGCAGTTCTTC.

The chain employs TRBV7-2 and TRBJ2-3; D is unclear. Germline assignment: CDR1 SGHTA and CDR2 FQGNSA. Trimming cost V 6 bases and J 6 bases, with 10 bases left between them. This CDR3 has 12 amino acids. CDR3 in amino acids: CASRTAGDTQYF. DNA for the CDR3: TGTGCCAGCAGAACGGCCGGGGATACGCAGTATTTT. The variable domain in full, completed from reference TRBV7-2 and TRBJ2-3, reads GAGVSQSPSNKVTEKGKDVELRCDPISGHTALYWYRQSLGQGLEFLIYFQGNSAPDKSGLPSDRFSAERTGGSVSTLTIQRTQQEDSAVYLCASRTAGDTQYFGPGTRLTVL.

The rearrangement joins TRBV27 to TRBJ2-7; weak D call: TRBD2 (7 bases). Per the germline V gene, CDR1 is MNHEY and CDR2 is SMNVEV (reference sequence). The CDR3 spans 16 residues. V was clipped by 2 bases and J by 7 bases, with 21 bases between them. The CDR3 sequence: CASSLGGEAGALEQYF. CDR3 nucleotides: TGTGCCAGCAGTTTAGGGGGAGAGGCGGGGGCCCTGGAGCAGTACTTC.

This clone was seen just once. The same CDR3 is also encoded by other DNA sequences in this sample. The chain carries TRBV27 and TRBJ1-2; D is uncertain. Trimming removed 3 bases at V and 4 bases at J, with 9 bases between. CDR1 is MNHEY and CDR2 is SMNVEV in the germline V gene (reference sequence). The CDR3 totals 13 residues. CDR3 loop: CASSFRASYGYTF. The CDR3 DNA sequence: TGTGCCAGCAGTTTTAGGGCGTCCTATGGCTACACCTTC.

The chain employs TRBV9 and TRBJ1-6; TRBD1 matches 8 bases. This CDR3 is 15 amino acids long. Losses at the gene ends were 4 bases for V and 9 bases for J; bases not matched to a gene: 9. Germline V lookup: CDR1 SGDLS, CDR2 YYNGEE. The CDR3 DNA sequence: TGTGCCAGCAGCTCGCAAGGACAGGGCGGTTCACCCCTCCACTTT. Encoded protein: CASSSQGQGGSPLHF. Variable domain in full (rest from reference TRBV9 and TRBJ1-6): DSGVTQTPKHLITATGQRVTLRCSPRSGDLSVYWYQQSLDQGLQFLIQYYNGEERAKGNILERFSAQQFPDLHSELNLSSLELGDSALYFCASSSQGQGGSPLHFGNGTRLTVT.

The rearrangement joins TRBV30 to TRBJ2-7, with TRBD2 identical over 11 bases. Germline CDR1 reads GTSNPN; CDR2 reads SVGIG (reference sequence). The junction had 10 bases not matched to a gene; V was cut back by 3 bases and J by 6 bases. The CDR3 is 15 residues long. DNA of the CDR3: TGTGCCTGGAGAAATAGCGGGAGGGCCCTCGGCGAGCAGTACTTC. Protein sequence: CAWRNSGRALGEQYF.

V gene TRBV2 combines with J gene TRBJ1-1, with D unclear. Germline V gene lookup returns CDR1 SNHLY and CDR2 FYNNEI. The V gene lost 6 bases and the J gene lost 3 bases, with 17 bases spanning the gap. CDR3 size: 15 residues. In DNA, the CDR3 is TGTGCCAGCAGCATAATCCAGGCCGGACACACTGAAGCTTTCTTT. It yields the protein CASSIIQAGHTEAFF. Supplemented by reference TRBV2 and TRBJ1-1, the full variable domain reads EPEVTQTPSHQVTQMGQEVILRCVPISNHLYFYWYRQILGQKVEFLVSFYNNEISEKSEIFDDQFSVERPDGSNFTLKIRSTKLEDSAMYFCASSIIQAGHTEAFFGQGTRLTVV.

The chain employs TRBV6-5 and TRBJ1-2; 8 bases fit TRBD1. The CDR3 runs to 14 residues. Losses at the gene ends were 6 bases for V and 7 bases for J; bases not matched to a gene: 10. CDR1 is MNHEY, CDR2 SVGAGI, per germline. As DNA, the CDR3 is TGTGCCAGCAGCCCGGACAGGGATCGCGCTGGCTACACCTTC. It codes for CASSPDRDRAGYTF.

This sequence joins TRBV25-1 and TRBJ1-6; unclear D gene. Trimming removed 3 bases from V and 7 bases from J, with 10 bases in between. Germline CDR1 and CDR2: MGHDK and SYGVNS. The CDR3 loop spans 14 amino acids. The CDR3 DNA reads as TGTGCCAGCAGTGACCCCTCATCCAATTCACCCCTCCACTTT. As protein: CASSDPSSNSPLHF.

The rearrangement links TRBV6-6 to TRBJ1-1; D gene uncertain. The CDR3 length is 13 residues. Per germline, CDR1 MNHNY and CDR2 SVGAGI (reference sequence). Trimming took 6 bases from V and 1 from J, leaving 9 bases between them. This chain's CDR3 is CASSLGGNTEAFF. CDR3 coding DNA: TGTGCCAGCAGCCTCGGAGGGAACACTGAAGCTTTCTTT.

This CDR3 is CASLTGLSSYEQYF. The CDR3 coding sequence is TGTGCCAGCTTGACAGGGCTCAGCTCCTACGAGCAGTACTTC. The chain combines TRBV28 with TRBJ2-7, with TRBD1 matching over 7 bases. Germline-derived CDR1 and CDR2 are MDHEN and SYDVKM. After removal of 8 bases from V and 0 bases from J, the junction contained 7 bases not matched to a gene. This CDR3 region has 14 residues. Supplemented by reference TRBV28 and TRBJ2-7, the full variable domain reads DVKVTQSSRYLVKRTGEKVFLECVQDMDHENMFWYRQDPGLGLRLIYFSYDVKMKEKGDIPEGYSVSREKKERFSLILESASTNQTSMYLCASLTGLSSYEQYFGPGTRLTVT.

This chain's CDR3 is CASSQGVQHSNQPQHF. The CDR3 nucleotides read TGCGCCAGCAGCCAAGGGGTCCAGCATAGCAATCAGCCCCAGCATTTT. This chain joins TRBV4-1 and TRBJ1-5; D is unresolved. Per the germline V gene, CDR1 is MGHRA and CDR2 is YSYEKL. V shed 1 base and J shed 0 bases, with 10 bases lying between them. The CDR3 has 16 residues.

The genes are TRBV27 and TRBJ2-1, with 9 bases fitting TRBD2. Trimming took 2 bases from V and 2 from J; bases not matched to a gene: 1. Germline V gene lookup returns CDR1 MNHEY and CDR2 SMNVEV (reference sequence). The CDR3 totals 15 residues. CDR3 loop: CASSLRGGAYNEQFF. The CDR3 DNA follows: TGTGCCAGCAGTTTACGCGGGGGGGCCTACAATGAGCAGTTCTTC.

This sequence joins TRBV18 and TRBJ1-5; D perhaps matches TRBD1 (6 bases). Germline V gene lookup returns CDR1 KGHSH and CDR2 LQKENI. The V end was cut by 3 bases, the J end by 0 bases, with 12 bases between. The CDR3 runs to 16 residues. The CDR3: CASSPQGTYSNQPQHF. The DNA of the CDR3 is TGTGCCAGCTCACCGCAGGGGACCTATAGCAATCAGCCCCAGCATTTT.

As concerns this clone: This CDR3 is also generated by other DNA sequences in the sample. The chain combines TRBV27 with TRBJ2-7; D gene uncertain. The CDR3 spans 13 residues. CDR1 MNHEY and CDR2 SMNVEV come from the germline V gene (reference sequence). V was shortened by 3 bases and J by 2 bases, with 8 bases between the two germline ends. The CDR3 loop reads CASSFGPTYEQYF. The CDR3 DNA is TGTGCCAGCAGTTTCGGACCGACCTACGAGCAGTACTTC.

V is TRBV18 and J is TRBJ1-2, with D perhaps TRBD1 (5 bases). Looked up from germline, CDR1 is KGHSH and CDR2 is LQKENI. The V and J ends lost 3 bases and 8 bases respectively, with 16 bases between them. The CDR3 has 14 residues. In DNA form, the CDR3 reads TGTGCCAGCTCACCGGGGGAGTTTACTGGGGGCTACACCTTC. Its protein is CASSPGEFTGGYTF.